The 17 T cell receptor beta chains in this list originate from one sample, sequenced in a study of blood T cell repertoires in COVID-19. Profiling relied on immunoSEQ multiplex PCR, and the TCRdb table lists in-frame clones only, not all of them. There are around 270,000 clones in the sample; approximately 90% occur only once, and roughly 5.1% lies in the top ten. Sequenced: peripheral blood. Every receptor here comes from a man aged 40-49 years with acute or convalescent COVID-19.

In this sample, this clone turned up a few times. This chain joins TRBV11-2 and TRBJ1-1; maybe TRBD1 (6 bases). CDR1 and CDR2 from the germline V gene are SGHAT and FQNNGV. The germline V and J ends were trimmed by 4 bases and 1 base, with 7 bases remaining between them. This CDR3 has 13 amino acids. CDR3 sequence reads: CASSSQGNTEAFF. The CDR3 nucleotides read TGTGCCAGCAGCTCACAGGGGAACACTGAAGCTTTCTTT. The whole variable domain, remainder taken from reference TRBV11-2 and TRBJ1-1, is EAGVAQSPRYKIIEKRQSVAFWCNPISGHATLYWYQQILGQGPKLLIQFQNNGVVDDSQLPKDRFSAERLKGVDSTLKIQPAKLEDSAVYLCASSSQGNTEAFFGQGTRLTVV.

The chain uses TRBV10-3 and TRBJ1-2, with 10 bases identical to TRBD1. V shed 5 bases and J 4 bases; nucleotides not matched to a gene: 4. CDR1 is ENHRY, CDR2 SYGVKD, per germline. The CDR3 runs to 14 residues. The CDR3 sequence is CAISSRTGGYGYTF. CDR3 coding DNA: TGTGCCATCAGTAGTAGGACAGGGGGCTATGGCTACACCTTC.

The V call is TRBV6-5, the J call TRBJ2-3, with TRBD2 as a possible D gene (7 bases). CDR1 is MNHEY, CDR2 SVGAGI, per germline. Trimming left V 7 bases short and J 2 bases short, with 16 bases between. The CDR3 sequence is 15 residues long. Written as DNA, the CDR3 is TGTGCCAGCAAAAAAGGGGGGGACTACACAGATACGCAGTATTTT. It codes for CASKKGGDYTDTQYF.

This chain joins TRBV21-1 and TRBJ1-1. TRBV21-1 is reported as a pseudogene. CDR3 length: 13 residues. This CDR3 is CARDPPGEGKAFF. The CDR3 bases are TGTGCCAGGGATCCACCCGGGGAGGGAAAGGCTTTCTTT.

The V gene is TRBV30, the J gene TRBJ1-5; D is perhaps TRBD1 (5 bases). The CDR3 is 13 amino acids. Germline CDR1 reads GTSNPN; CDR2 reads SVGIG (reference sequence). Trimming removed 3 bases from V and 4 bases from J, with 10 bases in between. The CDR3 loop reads CAWSPGGNQPQHF. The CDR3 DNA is TGTGCCTGGAGCCCGGGGGGGAATCAGCCCCAGCATTTT.

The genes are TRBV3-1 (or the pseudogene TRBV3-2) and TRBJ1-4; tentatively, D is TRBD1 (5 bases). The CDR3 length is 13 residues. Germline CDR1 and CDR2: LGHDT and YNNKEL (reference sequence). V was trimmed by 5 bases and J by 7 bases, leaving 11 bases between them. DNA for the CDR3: TGTGCCAGCAGCAGGGGTCTAGGTGAAAAACTGTTTTTT. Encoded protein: CASSRGLGEKLFF.

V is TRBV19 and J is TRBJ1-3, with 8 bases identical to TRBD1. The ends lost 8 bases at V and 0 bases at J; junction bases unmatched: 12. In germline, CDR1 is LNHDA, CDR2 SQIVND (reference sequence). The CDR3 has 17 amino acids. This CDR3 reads CASRYTGGHYSGNTIYF. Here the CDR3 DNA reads TGTGCCAGTCGGTATACAGGGGGTCACTACTCTGGAAACACCATATATTTT.

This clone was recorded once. CDR3 sequence: CASGPRLSGNTIYF. CDR3 nucleotides: TGTGCTAGTGGACCTAGACTCTCTGGAAACACCATATATTTT. The rearrangement links TRBV12-5 to TRBJ1-3, with D uncertain. This CDR3 has 14 amino acids. V lost 6 bases and J lost 0, with 9 bases in between. Germline lookup yields CDR1 LGHNT and CDR2 FRNRAP.

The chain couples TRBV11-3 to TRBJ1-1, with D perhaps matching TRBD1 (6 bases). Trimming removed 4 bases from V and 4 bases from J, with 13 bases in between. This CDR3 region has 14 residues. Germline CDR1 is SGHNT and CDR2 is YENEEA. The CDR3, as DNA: TGTGCCAGCAGCTCAGGGGTTAGGGGCACTGAAGCTTTCTTT. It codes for CASSSGVRGTEAFF.

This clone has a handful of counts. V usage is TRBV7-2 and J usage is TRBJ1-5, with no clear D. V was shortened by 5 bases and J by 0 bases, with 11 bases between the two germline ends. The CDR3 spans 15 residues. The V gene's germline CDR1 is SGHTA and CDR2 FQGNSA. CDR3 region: CASSPIGVSNQPQHF. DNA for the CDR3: TGTGCCAGCAGCCCCATAGGAGTTAGCAATCAGCCCCAGCATTTT.

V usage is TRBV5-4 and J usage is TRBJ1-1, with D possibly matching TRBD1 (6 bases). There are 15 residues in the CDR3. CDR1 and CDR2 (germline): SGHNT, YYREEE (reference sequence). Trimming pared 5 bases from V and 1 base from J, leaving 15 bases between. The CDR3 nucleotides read TGTGCCAGCAGGTATCGACAGGCCGCGAACACTGAAGCTTTCTTT. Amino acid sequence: CASRYRQAANTEAFF.

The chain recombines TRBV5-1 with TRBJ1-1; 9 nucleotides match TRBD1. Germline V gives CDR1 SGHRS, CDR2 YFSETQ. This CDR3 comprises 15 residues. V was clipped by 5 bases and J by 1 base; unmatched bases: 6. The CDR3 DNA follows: TGCGCCAGCAGGTATTTACAGGGGGCGAACACTGAAGCTTTCTTT. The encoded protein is CASRYLQGANTEAFF.

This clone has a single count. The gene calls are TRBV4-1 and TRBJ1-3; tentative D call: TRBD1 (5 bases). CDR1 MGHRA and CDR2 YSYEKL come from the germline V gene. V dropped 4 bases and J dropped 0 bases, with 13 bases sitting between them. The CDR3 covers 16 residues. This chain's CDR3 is CASSRIQESSGNTIYF. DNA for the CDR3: TGCGCCAGCAGCCGTATACAGGAAAGCTCTGGAAACACCATATATTTT.

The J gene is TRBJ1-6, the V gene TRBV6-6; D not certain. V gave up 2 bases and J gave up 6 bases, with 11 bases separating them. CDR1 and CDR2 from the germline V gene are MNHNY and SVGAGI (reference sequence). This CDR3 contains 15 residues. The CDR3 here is CASSYASSVNSPLHF. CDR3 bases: TGTGCCAGCAGTTACGCCAGTTCTGTTAATTCACCCCTCCACTTT.

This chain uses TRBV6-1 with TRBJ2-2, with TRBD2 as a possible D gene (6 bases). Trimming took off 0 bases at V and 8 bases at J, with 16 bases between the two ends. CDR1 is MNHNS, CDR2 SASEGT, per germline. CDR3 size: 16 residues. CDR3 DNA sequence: TGTGCCAGCAGTGAAGCGGCGGGACGGGGGAAAGGGGAGCTGTTTTTT. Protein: CASSEAAGRGKGELFF.

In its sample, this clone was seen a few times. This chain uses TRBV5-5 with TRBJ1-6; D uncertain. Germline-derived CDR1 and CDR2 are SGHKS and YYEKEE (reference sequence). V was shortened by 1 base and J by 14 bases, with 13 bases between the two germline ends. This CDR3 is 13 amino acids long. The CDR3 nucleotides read TGTGCCAGCAGCTTGTTTGAGTCCGGGTCCCTCCACTTT. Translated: CASSLFESGSLHF. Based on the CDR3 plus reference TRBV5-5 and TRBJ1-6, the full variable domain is DAGVTQSPTHLIKTRGQQVTLRCSPISGHKSVSWYQQVLGQGPQFIFQYYEKEERGRGNFPDRFSARQFPNYSSELNVNALLLGDSALYLCASSLFESGSLHFGNGTRLTVT.

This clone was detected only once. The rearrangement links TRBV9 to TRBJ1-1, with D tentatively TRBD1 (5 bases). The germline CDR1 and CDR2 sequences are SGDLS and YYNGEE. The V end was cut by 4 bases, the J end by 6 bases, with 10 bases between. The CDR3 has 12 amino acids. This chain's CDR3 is CASSPQGAEAFF. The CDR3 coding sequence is TGTGCCAGCAGCCCTCAGGGCGCTGAAGCTTTCTTT.